This T cell receptor beta chain emerged from a study of OX40 agonist ivuxolimab in advanced cancers. General study points: The average count of expanded clones was higher among CD8+ T cells than among CD4+. Both CD4+ and CD8+ T cell populations in blood had undergone clonal expansion by week 6 at 0.1 to 3.0 mg/kg.

Exclusion applied to patients with autoimmune disease history or systemic immunosuppression. Baseline, cycle 4 day 1, and cycle 7 day 1 were the blood sampling points. TCRdb's table, derived via immunoSEQ multiplex PCR, lists solely in-frame clones and lacks some. The table includes tens of thousands of clones, 85% to 95% detected once. For this clone: Its antigen is currently unknown.

The receptor comes from an adult with an advanced solid tumor such as melanoma, head and neck, liver or kidney cancer. Sequenced here: CD4+ or CD8+ T cells sorted from blood, sampled in a trial of the OX40 agonist ivuxolimab.

The chain's CDR3 is CASSEGGVGFSYEQYF. The CDR3 DNA is TGCGCCAGCAGCGAAGGTGGAGTCGGGTTTTCCTACGAGCAGTACTTC. The chain couples TRBV5-1 to TRBJ2-7; no clear D. Germline loops: CDR1 SGHRS, CDR2 YFSETQ. There are 16 residues in the CDR3. V was shortened by 4 bases and J by 1 base, with 18 bases between the two germline ends.